A selection of T cell receptor beta chains follows, all from one sample in a study of blood T cell repertoires in COVID-19. Using immunoSEQ multiplex PCR, the repertoire was profiled, and TCRdb retains in-frame clones only, with some absent. The table has about 100,000 clones, around four fifths seen once. The sample comprised peripheral blood. The origin of the receptors is a woman aged 70-85 years with acute or convalescent COVID-19. Both conserved end residues are part of each CDR3. The D gene is left open where the match is weak. The listing skips clone size in some rows; elsewhere it reads once, few, many or a size class.

V gene: TRBV3-1/TRBV3-2
clone size: NA
J gene: TRBJ1-1
D gene: TRBD1
CDR3 DNA: TGTGCCAGCAGCCCCCGACAGGGCTACACTGAAGCTTTCTTT
CDR3 protein: CASSPRQGYTEAFF

V gene: TRBV28
clone size: NA
J gene: TRBJ1-1
D gene: TRBD1
CDR3 DNA: TGTGCCAGCAGAAGGGACAGAATGAACACTGAAGCTTTCTTT
CDR3 protein: CASRRDRMNTEAFF

V gene: TRBV18
clone size: NA
J gene: TRBJ1-4
D gene: TRBD1
CDR3 DNA: TGTGCCAGCTCACCTTCTGGACAGGGGGCGGAAAAACTGTTTTTT
CDR3 protein: CASSPSGQGAEKLFF

V gene: TRBV23-1
clone size: few
J gene: TRBJ1-2
D gene: NA
CDR3 DNA: TGCGCCAGCAGTCAATCGGGACACGAACTTAACTATGGCTACACCTTC
CDR3 protein: CASSQSGHELNYGYTF

V gene: TRBV9
clone size: NA
J gene: TRBJ2-6
D gene: NA
CDR3 DNA: TGTGCCAGCAGCGTAGAGCCTTTGGGGGGCTCTGGGGCCAACGTCCTGACTTTC
CDR3 protein: CASSVEPLGGSGANVLTF

V gene: TRBV7-9
clone size: NA
J gene: TRBJ1-1
D gene: NA
CDR3 DNA: TGTGCCAGCAATATACAGGCCACGAACACTGAAGCTTTCTTT
CDR3 protein: CASNIQATNTEAFF

V gene: TRBV3-1/TRBV3-2
clone size: NA
J gene: TRBJ2-3
D gene: TRBD2
CDR3 DNA: TGTGCCAGCAGCGGCAGCGGGGGGAGGGATACGCAGTATTTT
CDR3 protein: CASSGSGGRDTQYF

V gene: TRBV3-1/TRBV3-2
clone size: NA
J gene: TRBJ1-6
D gene: NA
CDR3 DNA: TGTGCCAGCAGCCAAGTGATGGCAGGGGTTTTTTCACCCCTCCACTTT
CDR3 protein: CASSQVMAGVFSPLHF

V gene: TRBV25-1
clone size: NA
J gene: TRBJ2-7
D gene: TRBD2
CDR3 DNA: TGTGCCAGCAGTGAATGGGGGGGCTCCTACGAGCAGTACTTC
CDR3 protein: CASSEWGGSYEQYF

V gene: TRBV27
clone size: NA
J gene: TRBJ2-1
D gene: TRBD1
CDR3 DNA: TGTGCCAGCAGTTTATCGTGGGACAGACCTAATGAGCAGTTCTTC
CDR3 protein: CASSLSWDRPNEQFF

V gene: TRBV18
clone size: NA
J gene: TRBJ2-1
D gene: NA
CDR3 DNA: TGTGCCAGCTCACCAGGGGCCCCCTACAATGAGCAGTTCTTC
CDR3 protein: CASSPGAPYNEQFF

V gene: TRBV2
clone size: once
J gene: TRBJ2-3
D gene: TRBD1
CDR3 DNA: TGTGCCAGCAGTGAACACAGGGGAGAGGATACGCAGTATTTT
CDR3 protein: CASSEHRGEDTQYF

V gene: TRBV3-1/TRBV3-2
clone size: once
J gene: TRBJ1-2
D gene: NA
CDR3 DNA: TGTGCCAGCAGCCAAGTAAATAACTATGGCTACACCTTC
CDR3 protein: CASSQVNNYGYTF

V gene: TRBV7-9
clone size: once
J gene: TRBJ2-3
D gene: TRBD2
CDR3 DNA: TGTGCCAGCAGCCCGGTTTTAGCGGGGGAAAAGGATACGCAGTATTTT
CDR3 protein: CASSPVLAGEKDTQYF

V gene: TRBV24-1
clone size: NA
J gene: TRBJ1-1
D gene: NA
CDR3 DNA: TGTGCCACCAGTGCGGGGACAAGTGGCACTGAAGCTTTCTTT
CDR3 protein: CATSAGTSGTEAFF

V gene: TRBV5-1
clone size: few
J gene: TRBJ1-3
D gene: NA
CDR3 DNA: TGCGCCAGCAATGAGGCCGGGGGAAACACCATATATTTT
CDR3 protein: CASNEAGGNTIYF

V gene: TRBV12-3/TRBV12-4
clone size: NA
J gene: TRBJ1-6
D gene: NA
CDR3 DNA: TGTGCCAGCAGTTTCTTAAATTCACCCCTCCACTTT
CDR3 protein: CASSFLNSPLHF

V gene: TRBV2
clone size: once
J gene: TRBJ2-7
D gene: NA
CDR3 DNA: TGTGCCAGCAAAAGTGCCCAGAACTCCTACGAGCAGTACTTC
CDR3 protein: CASKSAQNSYEQYF

V gene: TRBV21-1
clone size: NA
J gene: TRBJ2-7
D gene: NA
CDR3 DNA: TGTGCCAGCAGCAAAGCGCGCAGGGGATACGAGCAGTACTTC
CDR3 protein: CASSKARRGYEQYF

V gene: TRBV2
clone size: NA
J gene: TRBJ1-4
D gene: NA
CDR3 DNA: TGTGCCAGCAGTGAAGCGAATAGAGGGCGACTGTTTTTT
CDR3 protein: CASSEANRGRLFF

V gene: TRBV7-2
clone size: NA
J gene: TRBJ2-2
D gene: NA
CDR3 DNA: TGTGCCAGCAGCTTAGGTGCGACCGGGGAGCTGTTTTTT
CDR3 protein: CASSLGATGELFF

V gene: TRBV10-2
clone size: NA
J gene: TRBJ1-1
D gene: TRBD1
CDR3 DNA: TGCGCCAGCAGTGAGTCGGGACAGGCCTCCGAAGCTTTCTTT
CDR3 protein: CASSESGQASEAFF

V gene: TRBV30
clone size: NA
J gene: TRBJ2-7
D gene: TRBD1
CDR3 DNA: TGTGCCTGGAGGGGGACAGGGGATGGCGAGCAGTACTTC
CDR3 protein: CAWRGTGDGEQYF

V gene: TRBV7-2
clone size: NA
J gene: TRBJ1-5
D gene: NA
CDR3 DNA: TGTGCCAGCAGCTTAGATCCGGGAAGCCATCAGCCCCAGCATTTT
CDR3 protein: CASSLDPGSHQPQHF

V gene: TRBV25-1
clone size: NA
J gene: TRBJ2-1
D gene: TRBD2
CDR3 DNA: TGTGCCAGCAGTGAACACCGACTAGCGGGGGTCTATGAGCAGTTCTTC
CDR3 protein: CASSEHRLAGVYEQFF

V gene: TRBV7-2
clone size: once
J gene: TRBJ2-1
D gene: NA
CDR3 DNA: TGTGCCAGCAGCTTAGAACAGATCAATGAGCAGTTCTTC
CDR3 protein: CASSLEQINEQFF